This entry lists 15 T cell receptor beta chains sequenced from one sample in a study of T cell responses to AZD1222 COVID-19 vaccine. Assay used: immunoSEQ multiplex PCR; TCRdb lists only in-frame clones, some missing. The sample yields 82,000 or so clones, over 90% seen once. Sequenced material: peripheral blood, taken on day 0 of AZD1222 vaccination. The receptors derive from an adult in good health.

This clone appeared once. At one of its ends the junction is not consistent with the germline gene, which may arise from a read error. This chain uses TRBV4-1 with TRBJ1-5, with D perhaps matching TRBD1 (6 bases). The CDR3 contains 16 residues. Germline V gene data show CDR1 as MGHRA and CDR2 as YSYEKL. The CDR3 loop is CARSQGGVGSNQPQHF. CDR3 nucleotides: TGCGCCCGCAGCCAAGGGGGGGTCGGGAGCAATCAGCCCCAGCATTTT.

This chain joins TRBV4-1 and TRBJ2-7; 9 positions match TRBD2. The CDR3 runs 18 residues. The junction had 9 bases not matched to a gene; V was cut back by 0 bases and J by 0 bases. Looked up from germline, CDR1 is MGHRA and CDR2 is YSYEKL. The CDR3: CASSQDFPAGGSSYEQYF. CDR3 coding DNA: TGCGCCAGCAGCCAAGATTTCCCCGCGGGGGGGAGCTCCTACGAGCAGTACTTC.

This clone was found once. The chain recombines TRBV19 with TRBJ1-6; no clear D gene. Germline assignment: CDR1 LNHDA and CDR2 SQIVND (reference sequence). The CDR3 is 15 amino acids. Trimming took off 9 bases at V and 8 bases at J, with 20 bases between the two ends. The CDR3 DNA sequence: TGTGCCAGAAAGGAGGGCAGGCCCAATGATTCACCCCTCCACTTT. The encoded protein is CARKEGRPNDSPLHF.

The chain employs TRBV5-6 and TRBJ2-3, with 9 nucleotides matching TRBD1. The V gene's germline CDR1 is SGHDT and CDR2 YYEEEE. With 4 bases clipped from V and 2 bases from J, the junction kept 8 bases outside the gene matches. The CDR3 has 16 residues. The CDR3 bases are TGTGCCAGCAGCGGTGGGACAGGGTTACCCACAGATACGCAGTATTTT. Translated: CASSGGTGLPTDTQYF.

The rearrangement joins TRBV7-9 to TRBJ2-3, with 7 bases aligning to TRBD2. CDR1 is SEHNR and CDR2 is FQNEAQ in the germline V gene (reference sequence). The CDR3 totals 14 residues. Trimming took 1 base from V and 6 from J; bases not matched to a gene: 4. CDR3 region: CASSLGTRRDTQYF. DNA for the CDR3: TGTGCCAGCAGCTTAGGGACTAGACGCGATACGCAGTATTTT.

This chain links TRBV7-6 with TRBJ2-3; 10 nucleotides agree with TRBD2. CDR1 is SGHVS, CDR2 FNYEAQ, per germline. Unmatched junction bases numbered 10, after V lost 4 bases and J lost 6 bases. This CDR3 contains 16 residues. Here the CDR3 reads CASSSTLAGEGDTQYF. Written as DNA, the CDR3 is TGTGCCAGCAGCTCGACTCTAGCGGGGGAAGGTGATACGCAGTATTTT.

This clone was observed a single time. V and J are TRBV5-1 and TRBJ2-7; TRBD1 matches at 8 bases. In germline, CDR1 is SGHRS, CDR2 YFSETQ. V dropped 4 bases and J dropped 5; count of bases not matched to a gene: 8. This CDR3 is 14 amino acids long. The DNA of the CDR3 is TGCGCCAGCAGCGCCACAGGGGGAAAGAACGAGCAGTACTTC. This gives the protein CASSATGGKNEQYF.

The J gene is TRBJ2-7, the V gene TRBV2; D ambiguous. This CDR3 is built from 15 residues. CDR1 SNHLY and CDR2 FYNNEI come from the germline V gene. Trimming took off 2 bases at V and 3 bases at J, with 14 bases between the two ends. For the CDR3, the DNA is TGTGCCAGCAGTGAATTTGTGGGAATCGGCTACGAGCAGTACTTC. It specifies CASSEFVGIGYEQYF.

V and J are TRBV20-1 and TRBJ1-3; 7 positions match TRBD1. Germline-derived CDR1 and CDR2 are DFQATT and SNEGSKA (reference sequence). There are 15 residues in the CDR3. Germline trimming cut 3 bases from V and 4 bases from J; bases unmatched to any gene: 9. CDR3 loop: CSASREGARGNTIYF. Written as DNA, the CDR3 is TGCAGTGCTAGTAGGGAGGGGGCGCGAGGAAACACCATATATTTT.

The chain combines TRBV5-1 with TRBJ2-1; 7 positions match TRBD2. There are 17 residues in the CDR3. Trimming cost V 0 bases and J 7 bases; bases outside gene matches: 13. CDR1 SGHRS and CDR2 YFSETQ come from the germline V gene. CDR3: CASSLDRPGGPGNEQFF. Here the CDR3 DNA reads TGCGCCAGCAGCTTGGATCGCCCGGGGGGACCTGGGAATGAGCAGTTCTTC.

The gene calls are TRBV7-6 and TRBJ2-1; 14 bases fit TRBD2. The CDR3 has 16 residues. V shed 1 base and J 7 bases; nucleotides not matched to a gene: 3. Germline assignment: CDR1 SGHVS and CDR2 FNYEAQ. In DNA form, the CDR3 reads TGTGCCAGCAGCTTAGGGACTAGCGGGGGGTATAATGAGCAGTTCTTC. This codes for CASSLGTSGGYNEQFF.

The chain links TRBV7-2 to TRBJ2-7; 11 nucleotides align to TRBD2. Germline V lookup: CDR1 SGHTA, CDR2 FQGNSA. This CDR3 region has 16 residues. Germline trimming cut 4 bases from V and 3 bases from J; bases unmatched to any gene: 8. The CDR3 reads CASSSYLAGGGYEQYF. The CDR3, as DNA: TGTGCCAGCAGCTCATACCTAGCGGGGGGTGGCTACGAGCAGTACTTC.

This clone was detected only once. The gene calls are TRBV18 and TRBJ1-4; TRBD1 might be the D (5 bases). Trimming removed 3 bases at V and 8 bases at J, with 16 bases between. This CDR3 is 15 amino acids long. In germline, CDR1 is KGHSH, CDR2 LQKENI. Written as DNA, the CDR3 is TGTGCCAGCTCACCGAATCAGGGTTCCGGCGAAAAACTGTTTTTT. Its protein product is CASSPNQGSGEKLFF.

The J gene is TRBJ1-1, the V gene TRBV6-5; maybe TRBD1 (6 bases). The CDR3 loop spans 16 amino acids. Trimming took off 2 bases at V and 0 bases at J, with 13 bases between the two ends. CDR1 and CDR2 from the germline V gene are MNHEY and SVGAGI. The CDR3 DNA is TGTGCCAGCAGTTACGGAGGGGGGAGCTTGAACACTGAAGCTTTCTTT. Encoded protein: CASSYGGGSLNTEAFF.

This chain links TRBV18 with TRBJ2-1; TRBD2 matches at 7 bases. Per germline, CDR1 KGHSH and CDR2 LQKENI. Losses at the gene ends were 3 bases for V and 7 bases for J; bases not matched to a gene: 9. The CDR3 spans 15 residues. CDR3 bases: TGTGCCAGCTCACCCTTAGGGTCAGCGGGGAATGAGCAGTTCTTC. This translates into CASSPLGSAGNEQFF.